This TCR beta chain was sequenced in a study of T cells in Graves' hyperthyroidism and ophthalmopathy. Relative to its sample, this clonotype is medium-sized (0.01 to 0.1%). Its target is not known. Study results and caveats: Most thyroid clonotypes that were expanded above 0.001 also turned up in blood.

Amplification of TCR beta CDR3 regions was performed using RNA transcripts as template. HTBI primers were the set used in a first-round RT-PCR of the TCR CDR3. MiXCR, applied by TCRdb to the multiplex PCR reads, yields one record per CDR3 protein. The sample holds roughly 40,000 distinct CDR3 sequences, around 56% seen once. The V end lost 6 bases, the J end lost 3 bases, and 6 bases lay between the germline ends. The CDR3 spans 11 residues. CDR1 is SNHLY and CDR2 is FYNNEI in the germline V gene. Exclusions: uncontrolled infection, other autoimmune disease, pregnancy, lactation. The source is a man in his forties with Graves' ophthalmopathy. The rearrangement joins TRBV2 to TRBJ2-7; D is ambiguous. The specimen was blood. The CDR3 region is CASSRIYEQYF. DNA for the CDR3: TGTGCCAGCAGCCGTATCTACGAGCAGTACTTC. Supplemented by reference TRBV2 and TRBJ2-7, the full variable domain reads EPEVTQTPSHQVTQMGQEVILRCVPISNHLYFYWYRQILGQKVEFLVSFYNNEISEKSEIFDDQFSVERPDGSNFTLKIRSTKLEDSAMYFCASSRIYEQYFGPGTRLTVT.